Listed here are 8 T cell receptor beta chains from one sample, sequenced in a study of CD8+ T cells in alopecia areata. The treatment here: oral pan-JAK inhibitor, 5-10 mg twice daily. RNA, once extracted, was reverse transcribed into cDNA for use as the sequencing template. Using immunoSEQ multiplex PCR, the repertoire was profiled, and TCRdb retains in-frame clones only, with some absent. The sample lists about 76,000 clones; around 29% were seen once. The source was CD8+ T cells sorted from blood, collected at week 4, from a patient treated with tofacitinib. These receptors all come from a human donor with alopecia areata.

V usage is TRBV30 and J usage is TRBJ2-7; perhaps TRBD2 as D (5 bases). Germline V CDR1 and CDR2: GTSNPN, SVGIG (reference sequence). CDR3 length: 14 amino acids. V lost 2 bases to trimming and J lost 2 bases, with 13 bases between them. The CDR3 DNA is TGTGCCTGGAGTTGGGCAGCGACTACCTACGAGCAGTACTTC. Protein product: CAWSWAATTYEQYF.

The CDR3 loop is CASSSVALAEEETQYF. CDR3 sequence (DNA): TGTGCCAGCAGCTCGGTCGCTCTAGCGGAGGAAGAGACCCAGTACTTC. The chain employs TRBV7-9 and TRBJ2-5; 7 nucleotides line up with TRBD2. V trimming: 4 bases; J trimming: 3 bases; junction bases outside the gene matches: 11. Looked up from germline, CDR1 is SEHNR and CDR2 is FQNEAQ (reference sequence). This CDR3 is built from 16 residues.

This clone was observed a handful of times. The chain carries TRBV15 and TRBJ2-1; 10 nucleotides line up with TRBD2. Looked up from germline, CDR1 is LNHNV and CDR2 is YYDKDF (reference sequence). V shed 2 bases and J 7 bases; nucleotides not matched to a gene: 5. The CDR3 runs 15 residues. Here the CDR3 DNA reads TGTGCCACCAGCAGACGGACTAGCGGTACTAATGAGCAGTTCTTC. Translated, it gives CATSRRTSGTNEQFF.

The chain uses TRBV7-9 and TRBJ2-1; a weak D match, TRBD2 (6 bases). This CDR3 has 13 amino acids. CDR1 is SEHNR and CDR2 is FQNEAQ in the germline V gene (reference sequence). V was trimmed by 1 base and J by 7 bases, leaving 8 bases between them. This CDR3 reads CASSLGLGNEQFF. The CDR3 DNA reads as TGTGCCAGCAGCTTAGGACTAGGGAATGAGCAGTTCTTC.

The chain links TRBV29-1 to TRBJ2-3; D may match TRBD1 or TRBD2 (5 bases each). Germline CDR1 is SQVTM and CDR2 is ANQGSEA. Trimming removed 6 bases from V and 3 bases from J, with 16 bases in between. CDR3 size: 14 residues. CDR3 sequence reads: CSVRDPDGTDTQYF. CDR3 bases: TGCAGCGTCCGGGACCCCGACGGGACAGATACGCAGTATTTT.

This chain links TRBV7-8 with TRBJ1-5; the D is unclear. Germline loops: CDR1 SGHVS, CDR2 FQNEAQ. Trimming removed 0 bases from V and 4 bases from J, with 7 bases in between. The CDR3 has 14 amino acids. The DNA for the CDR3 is TGTGCCAGCAGCTTAGCGTTGTTGAATCAGCCCCAGCATTTT. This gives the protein CASSLALLNQPQHF.

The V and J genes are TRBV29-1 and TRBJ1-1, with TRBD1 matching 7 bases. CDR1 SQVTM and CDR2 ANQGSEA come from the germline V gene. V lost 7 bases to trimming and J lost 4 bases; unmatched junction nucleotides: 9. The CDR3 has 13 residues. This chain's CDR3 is CSAVTGWGTEAFF. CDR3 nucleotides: TGCAGCGCCGTGACAGGGTGGGGCACTGAAGCTTTCTTT.

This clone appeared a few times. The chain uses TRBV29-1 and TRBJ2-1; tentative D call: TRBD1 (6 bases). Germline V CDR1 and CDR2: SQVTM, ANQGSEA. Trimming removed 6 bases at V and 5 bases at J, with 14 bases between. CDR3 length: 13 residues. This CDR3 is CSVPHRTDNEQFF. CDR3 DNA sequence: TGCAGCGTCCCACACAGGACAGACAATGAGCAGTTCTTC.